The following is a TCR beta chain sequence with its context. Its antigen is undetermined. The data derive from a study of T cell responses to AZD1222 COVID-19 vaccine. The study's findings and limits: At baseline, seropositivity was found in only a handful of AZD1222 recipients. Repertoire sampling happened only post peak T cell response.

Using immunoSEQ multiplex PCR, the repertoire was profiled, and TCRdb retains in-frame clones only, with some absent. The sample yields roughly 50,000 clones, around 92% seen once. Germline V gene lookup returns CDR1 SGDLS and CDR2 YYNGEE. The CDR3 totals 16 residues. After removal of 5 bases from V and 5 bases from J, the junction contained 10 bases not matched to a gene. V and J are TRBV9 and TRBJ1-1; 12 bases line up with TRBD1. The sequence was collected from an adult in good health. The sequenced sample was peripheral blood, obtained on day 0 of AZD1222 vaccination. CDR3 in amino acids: CASSETGQGAWTEAFF. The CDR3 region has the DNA TGTGCCAGCAGTGAGACGGGACAGGGGGCTTGGACTGAAGCTTTCTTT. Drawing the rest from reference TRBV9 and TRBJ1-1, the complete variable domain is DSGVTQTPKHLITATGQRVTLRCSPRSGDLSVYWYQQSLDQGLQFLIQYYNGEERAKGNILERFSAQQFPDLHSELNLSSLELGDSALYFCASSETGQGAWTEAFFGQGTRLTVV.